One and the same sample provided the 13 T cell receptor beta chains below, sequenced in a study of human T cells and chemical hapten exposure (dated by TCRdb to the early 2020s). In the paper's terms, the time point label means: pre-sensitization, week 0. The treatment or condition label here, explained by the study, means: therapeutic diphenylcyclopropenone sensitization with weekly scalp DPC. The library was made by RACE. The sample was run on a NextSeq 500. TCRdb applied fastp at Q25 and MiXCR to the public reads, then kept only in-frame beta chains. Rows are combined by CDR3 protein, so each entry shows the most common genes and DNA. In all, the sample holds under 110,000 distinct CDR3 sequences, and approximately 12% of those were seen once. Around 1.7% of the sample belongs to the ten largest clones. The material was whole blood, obtained in connection with sensitization to the hapten diphenylcyclopropenone (DPC). The receptors here all came from a woman aged 45-65 years with alopecia areata. Some clones in this sample may be carry-over from other donors' samples.

This clonotype was recorded at least ten times. The chain uses TRBV7-9 and TRBJ1-4, with D perhaps TRBD1 (6 bases). CDR1 is SEHNR and CDR2 is FQNEAQ in the germline V gene (reference sequence). V was clipped by 5 bases and J by 4 bases, with 8 bases between them. This CDR3 comprises 13 residues. DNA of the CDR3: TGTGCCAGCAGCCTGGACAGTAATGAAAAACTGTTTTTT. This codes for CASSLDSNEKLFF.

This clonotype came up many times. This rearrangement joins TRBV28 to TRBJ1-2; D gene ambiguous. The V end was cut by 0 bases, the J end by 8 bases, with 13 bases between. Germline CDR1 MDHEN, CDR2 SYDVKM. The CDR3 runs to 14 residues. The CDR3 loop reads CASSLWSSGEGYTF. In nucleotides, the CDR3 is TGTGCCAGCAGTTTATGGTCCTCTGGTGAAGGCTACACCTTC.

This clonotype was seen many times. The chain employs TRBV20-1 and TRBJ2-1; the D call may be TRBD1 or TRBD2 (5 bases each). Germline CDR1 DFQATT, CDR2 SNEGSKA (reference sequence). Deletions cut 0 bases from V and 8 bases from J, with 17 bases between. CDR3 size: 15 residues. This CDR3 is CSARDTRNLGDEQFF. The CDR3 DNA follows: TGCAGTGCTAGAGACACGCGGAATCTGGGGGATGAGCAGTTCTTC.

This clonotype was counted many times. V usage is TRBV28 and J usage is TRBJ2-3; D remains unclear. The CDR3 extends over 11 amino acids. Deletions cut 4 bases from V and 3 bases from J, with 2 bases between. Germline-derived CDR1 and CDR2 are MDHEN and SYDVKM. Written as DNA, the CDR3 is TGTGCCAGCAGTTGGACAGATACGCAGTATTTT. It yields the protein CASSWTDTQYF.

This clonotype was counted only a few times. The V and J genes are TRBV29-1 and TRBJ1-5; D gene ambiguous. In germline, CDR1 is SQVTM, CDR2 ANQGSEA. The V gene lost 4 bases and the J gene lost 1 base, with 5 bases spanning the gap. The CDR3 is 12 amino acids. The chain's CDR3 is CSVVVSNQPQHF. CDR3 nucleotides: TGCAGCGTTGTTGTGAGCAATCAGCCCCAGCATTTT. Variable domain in full (rest from reference TRBV29-1 and TRBJ1-5): SAVISQKPSRDICQRGTSLTIQCQVDSQVTMMFWYRQQPGQSLTLIATANQGSEATYESGFVIDKFPISRPNLTFSTLTVSNMSPEDSSIYLCSVVVSNQPQHFGDGTRLSIL.

The sample holds a few counts of this clonotype. The chain has TRBV4-2 and TRBJ2-2; 7 bases are shared with TRBD1. With V trimmed by 0 bases and J by 3 bases, 4 bases remained unmatched. Germline CDR1 is LGHNA and CDR2 is YNFKEQ. The CDR3 consists of 16 residues. In DNA, the CDR3 is TGTGCCAGCAGCCAAGAAAGGGACAGATACACCGGGGAGCTGTTTTTT. This translates into CASSQERDRYTGELFF.

This clonotype has a count of ten or more. V gene TRBV12-3 or TRBV12-4 combines with J gene TRBJ1-5; D unresolved. Trimming took 3 bases from V and 0 from J, leaving 9 bases between them. The CDR3 length is 15 residues. This CDR3 reads CASSFSPYSNQPQHF. The CDR3 nucleotides are TGTGCCAGCAGTTTCAGCCCGTATAGCAATCAGCCCCAGCATTTT.

This clonotype was counted only a few times. The chain has TRBV28 and TRBJ2-1; D possibly corresponds to TRBD1 (6 bases). This CDR3 is built from 15 residues. Germline V gene lookup returns CDR1 MDHEN and CDR2 SYDVKM. V was clipped by 5 bases and J by 6 bases, with 17 bases between them. In DNA form, the CDR3 reads TGTGCCAGCAGTACCAGGACAGCCTTGGGCAATGAGCAGTTCTTC. Protein: CASSTRTALGNEQFF.

V and J are TRBV21-1 and TRBJ1-1; no DNA check was done on the table's D call, TRBD1. TRBV21-1 is a documented pseudogene. This CDR3 region has 16 residues. The CDR3 protein is CASSPQTGRMNTEAFF. Written as DNA, the CDR3 is TGTGCCAGCAGCCCACAGACAGGCCGAATGAACACTGAAGCTTTCTTT.

This sequence joins TRBV28 and TRBJ1-4, with D possibly TRBD1 on 6 matching bases. The germline V and J ends were trimmed by 1 base and 6 bases, with 15 bases remaining between them. This CDR3 has 16 residues. Germline V CDR1 and CDR2: MDHEN, SYDVKM. For the CDR3, the DNA is TGTGCCAGCAGTTTATCACAGGGAGGGGGATATGAAAAACTGTTTTTT. This gives the protein CASSLSQGGGYEKLFF.

This clonotype has a handful of counts. The rearrangement uses TRBV3-1 and TRBJ2-5; the D gene is possibly TRBD1 (6 bases). V was shortened by 0 bases and J by 8 bases, with 25 bases between the two germline ends. The germline V gene has CDR1 LGHDT and CDR2 YNNKEL (reference sequence). The length of the CDR3 is 18 residues. For the CDR3, the DNA is TGTGCCAGCAGCCAAGAATCGGTCTCTTGGACAGACTCCACTACCCAGTACTTC. Translating gives CASSQESVSWTDSTTQYF.

There are a few counts of this clonotype. This chain connects TRBV3-1 to TRBJ2-2; tentatively, D is TRBD2 (5 bases). The V gene's germline CDR1 is LGHDT and CDR2 YNNKEL (reference sequence). CDR3 length: 15 amino acids. Trimming removed 3 bases from V and 3 bases from J, with 11 bases in between. The CDR3 DNA follows: TGTGCCAGCAGCCAGGTTACTAGTTACACCGGGGAGCTGTTTTTT. Encoded protein: CASSQVTSYTGELFF. The full variable domain, rest sourced from reference TRBV3-1 and TRBJ2-2, is DTAVSQTPKYLVTQMGNDKSIKCEQNLGHDTMYWYKQDSKKFLKIMFSYNNKELIINETVPNRFSPKSPDKAHLNLHINSLELGDSAVYFCASSQVTSYTGELFFGEGSRLTVL.

There are many counts of this clonotype. The CDR3 spells CSVGSPSAVTGELFF. The CDR3 DNA reads TGCAGCGTTGGATCCCCCTCGGCCGTAACCGGGGAGCTGTTTTTT. V gene TRBV29-1 combines with J gene TRBJ2-2; unclear D gene. V lost 4 bases to trimming and J lost 5 bases, with 17 bases between them. Per the germline V gene, CDR1 is SQVTM and CDR2 is ANQGSEA. There are 15 residues in the CDR3.